These 21 T cell receptor beta chains originate from one sample sequenced in a study of blood T cells in healthy people across ages. Then a second PCR, running about 6 to 11 cycles, was carried out with a sample-barcoded 5' primer and a J-beta primer mix. TCRdb reprocessed the 5' RACE reads with MiXCR, giving one entry per CDR3 protein. The data contain 540,000 or so distinct CDR3 sequences, around half of them singletons. The sequenced sample was blood. The receptor set was obtained from an elderly man in good health.

The chain links TRBV20-1 to TRBJ1-2; D is ambiguous. This CDR3 contains 14 residues. The germline CDR1 and CDR2 sequences are DFQATT and SNEGSKA (reference sequence). V was cut by 0 bases and J by 6 bases, with 14 bases left in between. CDR3 protein: CSARDPQSIDGYTF. The CDR3 region has the DNA TGCAGTGCTAGAGATCCCCAGAGTATAGATGGCTACACCTTC.

This clonotype was picked up one time. The chain links TRBV12-3 or TRBV12-4 to TRBJ2-6, with D hard to call. V lost 6 bases, J lost 2 bases, and 11 bases lay in between. CDR3 length: 15 amino acids. CDR3 sequence reads: CASSHQDAGANVLTF. CDR3 coding DNA: TGTGCCAGCAGCCATCAAGACGCTGGGGCCAACGTCCTGACTTTC.

This clonotype was detected many times. The rearrangement links TRBV6-5 to TRBJ1-1; 7 bases match TRBD1. CDR3 size: 13 residues. The germline CDR1 and CDR2 sequences are MNHEY and SVGAGI. V shed 2 bases and J 4 bases; nucleotides not matched to a gene: 1. CDR3 sequence: CASSYGTVTEAFF. The CDR3 DNA reads as TGTGCCAGCAGTTACGGGACAGTCACTGAAGCTTTCTTT.

This clonotype was detected a few times. The chain recombines TRBV28 with TRBJ1-1; no clear D gene. The CDR3 sequence is 14 residues long. Trimming took off 6 bases at V and 0 bases at J, with 11 bases between the two ends. Germline CDR1 and CDR2: MDHEN and SYDVKM. CDR3 amino acids: CASSLGLVNTEAFF. CDR3 coding DNA: TGTGCCAGCAGCCTCGGACTGGTGAACACTGAAGCTTTCTTT.

The V gene is TRBV7-7, the J gene TRBJ2-3; 11 bases are shared with TRBD2. Germline loops: CDR1 SSHAT, CDR2 FNYEAQ (reference sequence). Trimming cost V 5 bases and J 4 bases; bases outside gene matches: 17. The CDR3 runs 19 residues. This CDR3 reads CASSQFPSGRIQKADTQYF. DNA of the CDR3: TGTGCCAGCAGCCAGTTCCCTAGCGGGAGGATCCAAAAGGCAGATACGCAGTATTTT. Full variable domain (outside the CDR3, taken from reference TRBV7-7 and TRBJ2-3): GAGVSQSPRYKVTKRGQDVTLRCDPISSHATLYWYQQALGQGPEFLTYFNYEAQPDKSGLPSDRFSAERPEGSISTLTIQRTEQRDSAMYRCASSQFPSGRIQKADTQYFGPGTRLTVL.

V is TRBV20-1 and J is TRBJ2-1; possible D gene TRBD2, 6 bases. Germline V gene sequence: CDR1 DFQATT, CDR2 SNEGSKA (reference sequence). The germline V and J ends were trimmed by 4 bases and 4 bases, with 14 bases remaining between them. The CDR3 runs to 14 residues. The CDR3: CSAISGAAYNEQFF. CDR3 sequence (DNA): TGCAGTGCTATTAGCGGAGCCGCTTACAATGAGCAGTTCTTC.

This chain links TRBV6-2 or TRBV6-3 with TRBJ2-2; TRBD2 might be the D (5 bases). Trimming took off 6 bases at V and 7 bases at J, with 12 bases between the two ends. Germline V gene lookup returns CDR1 MNHEY and CDR2 SVGEGT. The length of the CDR3 is 13 residues. In DNA form, the CDR3 reads TGTGCCAGCAGCGTAGAGGGTTACGGGGAGCTGTTTTTT. Amino acids: CASSVEGYGELFF.

This clonotype showed up just a few times. V is TRBV7-2 and J is TRBJ2-7; TRBD1 aligns across 9 bases. The CDR3 consists of 13 residues. Trimming at V came to 6 bases and at J to 3 bases, leaving 3 bases not matched to a gene. Germline-derived CDR1 and CDR2 are SGHTA and FQGNSA. CDR3 sequence reads: CASRGTGNYEQYF. The CDR3 region has the DNA TGTGCCAGCAGGGGGACAGGGAACTACGAGCAGTACTTC.

This clonotype has more than one count but fewer than ten. V is TRBV29-1 and J is TRBJ2-1, with D tentatively TRBD2 (6 bases). Deletions cut 6 bases from V and 4 bases from J, with 16 bases between. The germline V gene encodes CDR1 SQVTM and CDR2 ANQGSEA. This CDR3 spans 14 amino acids. The CDR3 loop reads CSVFRDLSYNEQFF. The CDR3, as DNA: TGCAGCGTCTTCCGGGACTTAAGTTACAATGAGCAGTTCTTC.

The gene calls are TRBV6-2 or TRBV6-3 and TRBJ2-3; D is possibly TRBD1 or TRBD2 (6 bases each). Germline CDR1 reads MNHEY; CDR2 reads SVGEGT. The CDR3 spans 15 residues. V lost 4 bases and J 6 bases, leaving 17 bases between the germline ends. The CDR3 spells CASSSPFGGWDTQYF. CDR3 bases: TGTGCCAGCAGTTCCCCGTTCGGGGGCTGGGATACGCAGTATTTT.

J is TRBJ2-1 and V is TRBV5-1; 10 nucleotides agree with TRBD2. V lost 0 bases and J lost 9; bases outside the gene matches: 0. The CDR3 consists of 13 residues. Per the germline V gene, CDR1 is SGHRS and CDR2 is YFSETQ. The CDR3 sequence is CASSLASGSEQFF. CDR3 bases: TGCGCCAGCAGCTTGGCTAGCGGGAGTGAGCAGTTCTTC.

DNA of the CDR3: TGCGCCAGCAGCCGGCAGGACCCCTACGAGCAGTACTTC. This codes for CASSRQDPYEQYF. The chain links TRBV5-1 to TRBJ2-4; no firm D call. The DNA end lines up better with TRBJ2-7; the J call may be wrong. The CDR3 is 13 amino acids. Germline V gives CDR1 SGHRS, CDR2 YFSETQ.

The chain carries TRBV7-2 and TRBJ2-7, with TRBD2 as a possible D gene (5 bases). The CDR3 runs 14 residues. The germline V and J ends were trimmed by 5 bases and 3 bases, with 14 bases remaining between them. Germline loops: CDR1 SGHTA, CDR2 FQGNSA. This CDR3 reads CASSPAGEYYEQYF. The CDR3 bases are TGTGCCAGCAGCCCGGCCGGGGAATACTACGAGCAGTACTTC. Together with reference TRBV7-2 and TRBJ2-7, the CDR3 gives the full variable domain: GAGVSQSPSNKVTEKGKDVELRCDPISGHTALYWYRQSLGQGLEFLIYFQGNSAPDKSGLPSDRFSAERTGGSVSTLTIQRTQQEDSAVYLCASSPAGEYYEQYFGPGTRLTVT.

This clonotype was counted a few times. The chain couples TRBV7-9 to TRBJ2-7; D possibly corresponds to TRBD2 (7 bases). The CDR3 sequence is 18 residues long. The ends were cut back, 1 base at V and 0 bases at J, with 19 bases in the middle. In germline, CDR1 is SEHNR, CDR2 FQNEAQ (reference sequence). CDR3 DNA sequence: TGTGCCAGCAGCTTAGTGTTTCGGGGGGCCTTACACTCCTACGAGCAGTACTTC. Translating it yields CASSLVFRGALHSYEQYF.

The V gene is TRBV5-5, the J gene TRBJ2-5, with D tentatively TRBD1 (6 bases). The J call may be incorrect, as the DNA end agrees better with TRBJ2-7. The CDR3 runs to 16 residues. CDR1 is SGHKS and CDR2 is YYEKEE in the germline V gene (reference sequence). CDR3: CASSLGDIQWDYEQYF. The CDR3 region has the DNA TGTGCCAGCAGCTTGGGGGACATTCAATGGGACTACGAGCAGTACTTC.

The chain combines TRBV7-2 with TRBJ2-7, with a possible D match to TRBD2 (5 bases). V was clipped by 5 bases and J by 3 bases, with 14 bases between them. The CDR3 has 14 amino acids. The germline CDR1 and CDR2 sequences are SGHTA and FQGNSA. CDR3 protein: CASSVSAGNYEQYF. The CDR3 DNA follows: TGTGCCAGCAGCGTTAGCGCCGGGAACTACGAGCAGTACTTC.

The chain carries TRBV6-1 and TRBJ1-2; D perhaps matches TRBD1 (6 bases). Trimming cost V 6 bases and J 0 bases, with 8 bases left between them. CDR1 and CDR2 (germline): MNHNS, SASEGT. The CDR3 is made up of 13 amino acids. The CDR3 DNA reads TGTGCCAGCAGGGACAGTACTAACTATGGCTACACCTTC. This encodes CASRDSTNYGYTF.

This clonotype was detected only a few times. The chain joins TRBV5-1 to TRBJ1-1; tentatively, D is TRBD1 (5 bases). Germline V gene lookup returns CDR1 SGHRS and CDR2 YFSETQ. Trimming cost V 7 bases and J 0 bases, with 22 bases left between them. CDR3 length: 17 amino acids. For the CDR3, the DNA is TGCGCCAGCGCCCCGACCTTGGAGGGGACCATGAACACTGAAGCTTTCTTT. Protein product: CASAPTLEGTMNTEAFF. The entire variable domain, with the rest obtained from reference TRBV5-1 and TRBJ1-1, is as follows: KAGVTQTPRYLIKTRGQQVTLSCSPISGHRSVSWYQQTPGQGLQFLFEYFSETQRNKGNFPGRFSGRQFSNSRSEMNVSTLELGDSALYLCASAPTLEGTMNTEAFFGQGTRLTVV.

This clonotype has only a few counts. This rearrangement joins TRBV10-3 to TRBJ2-5; D gene uncertain. CDR1 and CDR2 (germline): ENHRY, SYGVKD. V lost 2 bases, J lost 2 bases, and 15 bases lay in between. The CDR3 is 16 residues long. CDR3 DNA sequence: TGTGCCATCAGTGAGCCAGACCGCGGCTCGCAAGAGACCCAGTACTTC. Translated: CAISEPDRGSQETQYF.

This clonotype has just a few counts. This chain joins TRBV4-3 and TRBJ2-1; D unresolved. V gave up 5 bases and J gave up 6 bases, with 14 bases separating them. This CDR3 region has 14 residues. The V gene's germline CDR1 is LGHNA and CDR2 YSLEER. The chain's CDR3 is CASSVVRVSNEQFF. DNA of the CDR3: TGCGCCAGCAGCGTAGTAAGAGTTAGCAATGAGCAGTTCTTC.

Points on this clonotype: An end of the junction differs from the germline gene, which may be a read error. For the CDR3, the DNA is TGTGCCAGCAGAACGTGGGGGGATAGCACAGATGCGCAGTATTTT. It codes for CASRTWGDSTDAQYF. The J gene is TRBJ2-3, the V gene TRBV12-3 or TRBV12-4; TRBD2 might be the D (6 bases). The CDR3 runs 15 residues.